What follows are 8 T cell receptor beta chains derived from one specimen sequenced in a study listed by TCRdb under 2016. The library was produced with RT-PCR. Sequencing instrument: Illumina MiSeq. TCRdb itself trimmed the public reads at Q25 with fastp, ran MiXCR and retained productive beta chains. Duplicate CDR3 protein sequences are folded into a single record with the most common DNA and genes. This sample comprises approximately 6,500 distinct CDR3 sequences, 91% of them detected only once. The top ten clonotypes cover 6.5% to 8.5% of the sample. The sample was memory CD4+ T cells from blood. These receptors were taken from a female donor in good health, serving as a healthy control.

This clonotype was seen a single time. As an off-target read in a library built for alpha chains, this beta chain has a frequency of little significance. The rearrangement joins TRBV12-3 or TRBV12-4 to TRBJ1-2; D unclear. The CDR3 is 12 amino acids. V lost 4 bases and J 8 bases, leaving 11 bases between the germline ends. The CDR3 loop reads CASSSAAWGYTF. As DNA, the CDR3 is TGTGCCAGCAGTTCGGCCGCCTGGGGCTACACCTTC.

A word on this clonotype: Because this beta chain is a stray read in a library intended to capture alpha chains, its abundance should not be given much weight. The CDR3 protein is CASVRQAFSYEQYF. CDR3 bases: TGTGCCAGCGTCCGACAGGCCTTTTCCTACGAGCAGTACTTC. The chain joins TRBV2 to TRBJ2-7; D is possibly TRBD1 (6 bases). Trimming took 8 bases from V and 1 from J, leaving 15 bases between them. The CDR3 spans 14 residues. Germline CDR1 and CDR2: SNHLY and FYNNEI. The full variable domain, in which reference TRBV2 and TRBJ2-7 provide the parts outside the CDR3, is EPEVTQTPSHQVTQMGQEVILRCVPISNHLYFYWYRQILGQKVEFLVSFYNNEISEKSEIFDDQFSVERPDGSNFTLKIRSTKLEDSAMYFCASVRQAFSYEQYFGPGTRLTVT.

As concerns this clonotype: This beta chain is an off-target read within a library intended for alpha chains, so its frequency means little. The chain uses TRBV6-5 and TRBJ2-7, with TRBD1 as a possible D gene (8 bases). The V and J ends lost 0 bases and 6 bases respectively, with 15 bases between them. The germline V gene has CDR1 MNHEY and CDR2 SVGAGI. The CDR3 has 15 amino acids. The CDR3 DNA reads TGTGCCAGCAGTTACTCGAGCACAGGGGGGGCCGAGCAGTACTTC. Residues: CASSYSSTGGAEQYF.

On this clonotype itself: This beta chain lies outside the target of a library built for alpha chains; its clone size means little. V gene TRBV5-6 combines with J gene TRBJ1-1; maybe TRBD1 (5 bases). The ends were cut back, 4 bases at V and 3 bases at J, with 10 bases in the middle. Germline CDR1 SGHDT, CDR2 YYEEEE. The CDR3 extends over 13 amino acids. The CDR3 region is CASSPLGDTEAFF. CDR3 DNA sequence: TGTGCCAGCAGCCCCCTGGGGGACACTGAAGCTTTCTTT.

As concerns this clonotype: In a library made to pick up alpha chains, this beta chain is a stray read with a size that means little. CDR3 nucleotides: TGCGCCAGCAGCCACTTCGGACAGGGGGTAACCTACGAGCAGTACTTC. Translation gives CASSHFGQGVTYEQYF. The V gene is TRBV5-1, the J gene TRBJ2-7; 10 bases are a match to TRBD1. V trimming: 4 bases; J trimming: 2 bases; junction bases outside the gene matches: 9. This CDR3 has 16 amino acids. Germline loops: CDR1 SGHRS, CDR2 YFSETQ. The variable domain in full, completed from reference TRBV5-1 and TRBJ2-7, reads KAGVTQTPRYLIKTRGQQVTLSCSPISGHRSVSWYQQTPGQGLQFLFEYFSETQRNKGNFPGRFSGRQFSNSRSEMNVSTLELGDSALYLCASSHFGQGVTYEQYFGPGTRLTVT.

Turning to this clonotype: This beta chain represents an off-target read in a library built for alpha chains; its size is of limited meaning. CDR3 DNA sequence: TGTGCCATCAGGAGTGGGGCGGGAGGTGAGCCAGATACGCAGTATTTT. Translated: CAIRSGAGGEPDTQYF. The chain recombines TRBV10-3 with TRBJ2-3, with 8 bases identical to TRBD2. This CDR3 is built from 16 residues. J gave up 4 bases and V 6 bases, and 12 bases lay outside the gene matches. Germline-derived CDR1 and CDR2 are ENHRY and SYGVKD.

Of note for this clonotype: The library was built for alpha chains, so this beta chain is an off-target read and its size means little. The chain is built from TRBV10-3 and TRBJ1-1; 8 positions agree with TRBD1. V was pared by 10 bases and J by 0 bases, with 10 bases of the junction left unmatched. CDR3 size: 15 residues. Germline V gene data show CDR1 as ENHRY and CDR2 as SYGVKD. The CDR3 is CATLTGTGLNTEAFF. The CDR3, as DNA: TGTGCCACCCTAACCGGGACAGGCCTGAACACTGAAGCTTTCTTT.

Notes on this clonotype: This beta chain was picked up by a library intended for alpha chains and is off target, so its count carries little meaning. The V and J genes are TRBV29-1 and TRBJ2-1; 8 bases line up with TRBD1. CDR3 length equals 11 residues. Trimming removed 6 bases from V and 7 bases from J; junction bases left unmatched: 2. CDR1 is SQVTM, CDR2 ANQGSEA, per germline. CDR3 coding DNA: TGCAGCGTCAACAGGGGGAATGAGCAGTTCTTC. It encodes CSVNRGNEQFF.